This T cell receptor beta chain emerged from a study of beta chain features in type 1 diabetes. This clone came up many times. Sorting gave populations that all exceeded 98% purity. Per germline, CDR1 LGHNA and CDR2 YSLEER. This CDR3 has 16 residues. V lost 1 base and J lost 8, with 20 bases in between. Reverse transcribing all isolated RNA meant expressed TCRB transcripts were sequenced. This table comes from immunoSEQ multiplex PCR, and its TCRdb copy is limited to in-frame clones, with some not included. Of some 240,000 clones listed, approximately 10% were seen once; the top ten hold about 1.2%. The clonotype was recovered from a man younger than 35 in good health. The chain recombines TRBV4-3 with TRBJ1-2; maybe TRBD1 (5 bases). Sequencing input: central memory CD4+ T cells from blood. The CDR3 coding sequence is TGCGCCAGCAGCCAAGTGACTGGAGCAGGGATTAGGGGCTACACCTTC. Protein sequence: CASSQVTGAGIRGYTF.